This T cell receptor (beta chain) was found in a study of blood T cells in healthy people across ages. In the study overall: About one barcoded beta molecule per two T cells came from capture by template switching.

The second PCR ran roughly 7 to 11 cycles with a sample-barcoded 5' primer and J-beta primers. MiXCR, run by TCRdb on the 5' RACE reads, gives a single entry per CDR3 protein. Among about 1.7 million distinct CDR3 sequences, roughly 27% were seen once, and the ten largest hold 7.7%. Healthy individuals of Caucasian origin from Russia, aged about 6 to 95, served as donors. Each donor supplied roughly 9.2 milliliters of peripheral blood. The specimen was blood. The receptor comes from a woman in her thirties in good health.

The CDR3 protein is CSVERRGSAAGELFF. In DNA form, the CDR3 reads TGCAGCGTTGAACGCCGTGGTAGTGCGGCCGGGGAGCTGTTTTTT. The rearrangement joins TRBV29-1 to TRBJ2-2; D ambiguous. V was trimmed by 2 bases and J by 6 bases, leaving 16 bases between them. The germline V gene encodes CDR1 SQVTM and CDR2 ANQGSEA. The CDR3 consists of 15 residues.